The rows below give T cell receptor beta chains drawn from one sample of a study of beta chain features in type 1 diabetes. Method: immunoSEQ multiplex PCR; TCRdb's copy keeps in-frame clones and lacks some. Of roughly 450,000 clones in the sample, approximately 10% were seen once. Sequenced input: naive CD4+ T cells from blood. These receptors were obtained from a woman between 18 and 29 years old in good health. Each CDR3 is given with its conserved first and last residue. D genes are given only for firm matches. Clone size appears in some rows only: once, few, many, or a class for an expanded clone.

j_call: TRBJ1-2; d_call: -; clone_size: -; cdr3_length: 12; v_call: TRBV14; cdr3_nt: TGTGCCAGCAGCCAAGAAGGATTGGGCTACACCTTC; cdr3_aa: CASSQEGLGYTF
j_call: TRBJ1-6; d_call: TRBD1; clone_size: few; cdr3_length: 13; v_call: TRBV4-3; cdr3_nt: TGCGCCACCGCAGACAGGGTTAATTCACCCCTCCACTTT; cdr3_aa: CATADRVNSPLHF
j_call: TRBJ2-3; d_call: -; clone_size: few; cdr3_length: 15; v_call: TRBV28; cdr3_nt: TGTGCCAGCAGTTTGGCGGCAGGGGTCCGCGGTACGCAGTATTTT; cdr3_aa: CASSLAAGVRGTQYF
j_call: TRBJ1-5; d_call: -; clone_size: -; cdr3_length: 14; v_call: TRBV30; cdr3_nt: TGTGCCTGGAGTGTAAGGGGAATCCGTCAGCCCCAGCATTTT; cdr3_aa: CAWSVRGIRQPQHF
j_call: TRBJ2-5; d_call: -; clone_size: few; cdr3_length: 13; v_call: TRBV30; cdr3_nt: TGTGCCTGGAGACGGTGGGGAATTGAGACCCAGTACTTC; cdr3_aa: CAWRRWGIETQYF
j_call: TRBJ2-1; d_call: -; clone_size: -; cdr3_length: 12; v_call: TRBV30; cdr3_nt: TGTGCCTGGAGTGGGGTTTCGGATGAGCAGTTCTTC; cdr3_aa: CAWSGVSDEQFF
j_call: TRBJ1-4; d_call: TRBD1; clone_size: few; cdr3_length: 14; v_call: TRBV6-5; cdr3_nt: TGTGCCAGCAGTTACGACAGGGGCGGCGAAAAACTGTTTTTT; cdr3_aa: CASSYDRGGEKLFF
j_call: TRBJ1-5; d_call: -; clone_size: few; cdr3_length: 13; v_call: TRBV18; cdr3_nt: TGTGCCAGCTCACCGGACCCAAATCAGCCCCAGCATTTT; cdr3_aa: CASSPDPNQPQHF
j_call: TRBJ1-1; d_call: -; clone_size: few; cdr3_length: 15; v_call: TRBV7-9; cdr3_nt: TGTGCCAGCAGCGAGGCAGGACTCGGAAACACTGAAGCTTTCTTT; cdr3_aa: CASSEAGLGNTEAFF
j_call: TRBJ1-3; d_call: -; clone_size: few; cdr3_length: 13; v_call: TRBV7-9; cdr3_nt: TGTGCCAGCAGCTTAGGCGGTTTAACCACCATATATTTT; cdr3_aa: CASSLGGLTTIYF
j_call: TRBJ2-5; d_call: -; clone_size: once; cdr3_length: 13; v_call: TRBV7-6; cdr3_nt: TGTGCCAGCAGCTTACAGGGACCAGAGACCCAGTACTTC; cdr3_aa: CASSLQGPETQYF
j_call: TRBJ2-3; d_call: TRBD1; clone_size: few; cdr3_length: 16; v_call: TRBV9; cdr3_nt: TGTGCCAGCAGCGTTAGTGGGACAGGGCGGTCAGATACGCAGTATTTT; cdr3_aa: CASSVSGTGRSDTQYF
j_call: TRBJ2-1; d_call: -; clone_size: -; cdr3_length: 19; v_call: TRBV30; cdr3_nt: TGTGCCTGGAGTGAATACTACACGAGGACTGGAAGCTCCTACAATGAGCAGTTCTTC; cdr3_aa: CAWSEYYTRTGSSYNEQFF
j_call: TRBJ2-2; d_call: -; clone_size: -; cdr3_length: 13; v_call: TRBV7-9; cdr3_nt: TGTGCCAGCAGCAGGAACGGGTACGGGGAGCTGTTTTTT; cdr3_aa: CASSRNGYGELFF
j_call: TRBJ2-7; d_call: TRBD1; clone_size: few; cdr3_length: 15; v_call: TRBV4-2; cdr3_nt: TGTGCCAGCAGCCAAGATCGAAGACAGGGCTACGAGCAGTACTTC; cdr3_aa: CASSQDRRQGYEQYF
j_call: TRBJ1-4; d_call: -; clone_size: -; cdr3_length: 13; v_call: TRBV25-1; cdr3_nt: TGTGCCAGCAAAGAAGGTGCTAGGGAAAAACTGTTTTTT; cdr3_aa: CASKEGAREKLFF
j_call: TRBJ2-1; d_call: TRBD1; clone_size: -; cdr3_length: 15; v_call: TRBV11-2; cdr3_nt: TGTGCCAGCAGCTCGGGGACAGGGGTCCTGAATGAGCAGTTCTTC; cdr3_aa: CASSSGTGVLNEQFF
j_call: TRBJ2-3; d_call: -; clone_size: -; cdr3_length: 14; v_call: TRBV9; cdr3_nt: TGTGCCAGCAGCGACCTACCCCTGCGAGATACGCAGTATTTT; cdr3_aa: CASSDLPLRDTQYF
j_call: TRBJ2-5; d_call: -; clone_size: many; cdr3_length: 11; v_call: TRBV7-2; cdr3_nt: TGTGCCAGCAGCTTAAAAGAGACCCAGTACTTC; cdr3_aa: CASSLKETQYF
j_call: TRBJ2-4; d_call: TRBD2; clone_size: -; cdr3_length: 18; v_call: TRBV4-1; cdr3_nt: TGCGCCAGCAGCCCCGGACTAGCGGGGGTACTAGCCAAAAACATTCAGTACTTC; cdr3_aa: CASSPGLAGVLAKNIQYF
j_call: TRBJ2-7; d_call: TRBD1; clone_size: few; cdr3_length: 14; v_call: TRBV7-9; cdr3_nt: TGTGCCAGCAGCTTAATACAGGGGGTCGACGAGCAGTACTTC; cdr3_aa: CASSLIQGVDEQYF
j_call: TRBJ2-1; d_call: TRBD2; clone_size: -; cdr3_length: 15; v_call: TRBV11-2; cdr3_nt: TGTGCCAGCAGCCCAAGACTAGCGGGGGTCAATGAGCAGTTCTTC; cdr3_aa: CASSPRLAGVNEQFF
j_call: TRBJ2-1; d_call: -; clone_size: -; cdr3_length: 13; v_call: TRBV7-3; cdr3_nt: TGTGCCAGCAGCTCCCTCCGGCTCGATGAGCAGTTCTTC; cdr3_aa: CASSSLRLDEQFF
j_call: TRBJ2-1; d_call: -; clone_size: many; cdr3_length: 15; v_call: TRBV9; cdr3_nt: TGTGCCAGCAGCGTAGCGCGGAGCTCCTACAATGAGCAGTTCTTC; cdr3_aa: CASSVARSSYNEQFF
j_call: TRBJ2-1; d_call: -; clone_size: -; cdr3_length: 16; v_call: TRBV11-1; cdr3_nt: TGTGCCAGCAGCTTCCGCAGGGTGAGCTCCTACAATGAGCAGTTCTTC; cdr3_aa: CASSFRRVSSYNEQFF
j_call: TRBJ2-2; d_call: -; clone_size: few; cdr3_length: 13; v_call: TRBV7-2; cdr3_nt: TGTGCCAGCAGCTCCCACGAGGCTGGGGAGCTGTTTTTT; cdr3_aa: CASSSHEAGELFF
j_call: TRBJ1-2; d_call: TRBD1; clone_size: few; cdr3_length: 15; v_call: TRBV7-2; cdr3_nt: TGTGCCAGCAGCACAACTTTGGACAGGGCTCATGGCTACACCTTC; cdr3_aa: CASSTTLDRAHGYTF
j_call: TRBJ2-1; d_call: -; clone_size: few; cdr3_length: 12; v_call: TRBV29-1; cdr3_nt: TGCAGCGCGGTAGGGAGTTACAATGAGCAGTTCTTC; cdr3_aa: CSAVGSYNEQFF
j_call: TRBJ2-5; d_call: -; clone_size: -; cdr3_length: 17; v_call: TRBV7-2; cdr3_nt: TGTGCCAGCATCCTCGGACGGGCTAGTCGCCGCCAAGAGACCCAGTACTTC; cdr3_aa: CASILGRASRRQETQYF